This T cell receptor (beta chain) was identified in a study of T cells in Graves' hyperthyroidism and ophthalmopathy. Across the whole study: The authors collected peripheral blood at initial diagnosis, before any treatment.

Trimming left V 0 bases short and J 0 bases short, with 14 bases between. This CDR3 comprises 17 residues. Germline CDR1 reads KGHSH; CDR2 reads LQKENI. The investigators amplified TCR beta CDR3 regions from RNA transcripts. The HTBI primer set drove a first-round RT-PCR of the TCR CDR3. Each CDR3 protein is one row after TCRdb ran MiXCR on the multiplex PCR reads. The data contain roughly 38,000 distinct CDR3 sequences, 49% of them singletons. Diagnoses rested on clinical symptoms, serum thyroxine and TRAb, thyroid ultrasound and orbital computed tomography. This blood was taken when hyperthyroidism was first diagnosed, before any ophthalmopathy symptoms existed.

The sequence came from a woman aged 50 to 65 with Graves' hyperthyroidism that later progressed to Graves' ophthalmopathy. V is TRBV18 and J is TRBJ1-1, with D tentatively TRBD1 (5 bases). Sequencing used blood. CDR3 coding DNA: TGTGCCAGCTCACCACCGGGAGCAGGGCCAGTGAACACTGAAGCTTTCTTT. Its protein is CASSPPGAGPVNTEAFF.